One and the same sample provided the 27 T cell receptor beta chains below, sequenced in a study of radiotherapy plus CTLA-4 blockade in lung cancer (dated by TCRdb to the late 2010s). Library creation used the immunoSEQ multiplex PCR assay. TCRdb limited this immuneACCESS table to in-frame rearrangements with V and J called. A share of clones is missing; checked studies link under half to unresolved V genes, and the rest is unexplained. The sample table shows around 59,000 clones, and 65% to 80% are seen once. The ten largest clones capture about 8.3% of the sample. Specimen: peripheral blood, collected from a patient treated with radiotherapy plus ipilimumab. Source of these receptors: a human donor with non-small cell lung cancer whose response to radiotherapy plus ipilimumab could not be evaluated.

The J gene is TRBJ2-6, the V gene TRBV7-6, with a weak D call TRBD2 (5 bases). V was cut by 1 base and J by 1 base, with 8 bases left in between. The germline gives CDR1 SGHVS, CDR2 FNYEAQ. This CDR3 comprises 16 residues. For the CDR3, the DNA is TGTGCCAGCAGCTTAGAGAGGGTTTCTGGGGCCAACGTCCTGACTTTC. This codes for CASSLERVSGANVLTF.

The rearrangement uses TRBV7-3 and TRBJ2-5; TRBD2 aligns across 14 bases. Germline V gene sequence: CDR1 SGHTA, CDR2 FQGTGA. V shed 6 bases, J shed 2 bases, and the junction held 8 bases outside the gene matches. The CDR3 totals 17 residues. This chain's CDR3 is CASRSGLAGGQQETQYF. The DNA of the CDR3 is TGTGCCAGCAGATCCGGACTAGCGGGAGGTCAACAAGAGACCCAGTACTTC.

The chain joins TRBV29-1 to TRBJ2-7; 8 nucleotides line up with TRBD1. The CDR3 consists of 14 residues. Germline lookup yields CDR1 SQVTM and CDR2 ANQGSEA. Trimming removed 6 bases from V and 6 bases from J; junction bases left unmatched: 13. CDR3 DNA sequence: TGCAGCGTGAGGGACCACGGACAGGGTTTCGAGCAGTACTTC. The encoded protein is CSVRDHGQGFEQYF.

V and J are TRBV28 and TRBJ1-2; 8 nucleotides align to TRBD1. The CDR3 extends over 15 amino acids. Per the germline V gene, CDR1 is MDHEN and CDR2 is SYDVKM. The junction had 9 bases not matched to a gene; V was cut back by 1 base and J by 8 bases. The chain's CDR3 is CASSLSPGQGWGYTF. Here the CDR3 DNA reads TGTGCCAGCAGTTTATCACCCGGACAGGGATGGGGCTACACCTTC.

This clone was recorded once. V is TRBV15 and J is TRBJ1-1; unclear D gene. The V gene lost 1 base and the J gene lost 5 bases, with 8 bases spanning the gap. The germline gives CDR1 LNHNV, CDR2 YYDKDF (reference sequence). The CDR3 is 13 amino acids. The CDR3 protein is CATSRVYGTEAFF. The CDR3 nucleotides are TGTGCCACCAGCAGAGTGTACGGGACTGAAGCTTTCTTT.

V gene TRBV25-1 combines with J gene TRBJ2-4, with D possibly matching TRBD2 (5 bases). CDR1 and CDR2 from the germline V gene are MGHDK and SYGVNS. The CDR3 is 15 residues long. With 4 bases removed from V and 0 bases from J, the gap between germline ends came to 10 bases. As DNA, the CDR3 is TGTGCCAGCAGTGGGGGAGCACTAGCCAAAAACATTCAGTACTTC. It is translated as CASSGGALAKNIQYF.

The gene calls are TRBV4-1 and TRBJ1-2; 10 bases are shared with TRBD1. The CDR3 runs to 19 residues. CDR1 MGHRA and CDR2 YSYEKL come from the germline V gene. Losses at the gene ends were 3 bases for V and 7 bases for J; bases not matched to a gene: 20. CDR3 sequence reads: CASSQSGVLRTGGTLGYTF. The CDR3, as DNA: TGCGCCAGCAGCCAGTCGGGCGTGTTGAGGACAGGGGGGACTCTTGGCTACACCTTC.

The rearrangement joins TRBV5-4 to TRBJ2-7; tentative D call: TRBD2 (7 bases). CDR1 SGHNT and CDR2 YYREEE come from the germline V gene (reference sequence). Trimming stripped 0 bases from V and 2 bases from J, with 15 bases between. This CDR3 region has 16 residues. The CDR3 loop is CASSLGGGLTTYEQYF. The CDR3 DNA follows: TGTGCCAGCAGCTTGGGGGGGGGCCTAACTACCTACGAGCAGTACTTC. Combining the CDR3 with reference TRBV5-4 and TRBJ2-7 gives the whole variable domain ETGVTQSPTHLIKTRGQQVTLRCSSQSGHNTVSWYQQALGQGPQFIFQYYREEENGRGNFPPRFSGLQFPNYSSELNVNALELDDSALYLCASSLGGGLTTYEQYFGPGTRLTVT.

The V and J genes are TRBV2 and TRBJ1-6; 7 nucleotides match TRBD1. This CDR3 is 17 amino acids long. Germline loops: CDR1 SNHLY, CDR2 FYNNEI. Germline trimming cut 1 base from V and 8 bases from J; bases unmatched to any gene: 11. CDR3 DNA sequence: TGTGCCAGCAGTGAAGGGGGCGGAGGGGGCGCGTATTCACCCCTCCACTTT. Protein: CASSEGGGGGAYSPLHF.

This clone was detected a few times. The rearrangement uses TRBV28 and TRBJ1-1; 7 nucleotides align to TRBD1. Germline trimming cut 7 bases from V and 3 bases from J; bases unmatched to any gene: 5. CDR1 is MDHEN, CDR2 SYDVKM, per germline. The CDR3 runs 13 residues. The CDR3 DNA sequence: TGTGCCAGCAAGGGACAGACTTACACTGAAGCTTTCTTT. As protein: CASKGQTYTEAFF.

V gene TRBV6-5 combines with J gene TRBJ1-1; weak D call: TRBD1 (6 bases). V gave up 2 bases and J gave up 5 bases, with 12 bases separating them. The CDR3 consists of 14 residues. Per the germline V gene, CDR1 is MNHEY and CDR2 is SVGAGI. The CDR3: CASSYEGTRTEAFF. CDR3 nucleotide sequence: TGTGCCAGCAGTTACGAGGGGACAAGGACTGAAGCTTTCTTT.

The chain couples TRBV28 to TRBJ1-4; TRBD1 might be the D (5 bases). The CDR3 runs to 15 residues. The V gene lost 6 bases and the J gene lost 4 bases, with 15 bases spanning the gap. Germline assignment: CDR1 MDHEN and CDR2 SYDVKM. As DNA, the CDR3 is TGTGCCAGCAGGGGCCCCGACAGCTATAATGAAAAACTGTTTTTT. Translation gives CASRGPDSYNEKLFF.

This clone was recorded a few times. This chain joins TRBV9 and TRBJ2-5; 10 nucleotides line up with TRBD1. V lost 0 bases and J lost 5; bases outside the gene matches: 10. Germline values: CDR1 SGDLS, CDR2 YYNGEE. The CDR3 is 17 amino acids. The DNA of the CDR3 is TGTGCCAGCAGCGTAGGAGGGGGGACAGGGGTGGGGGAGACCCAGTACTTC. Protein product: CASSVGGGTGVGETQYF.

CDR3 in DNA: TGCGCCAGCAGCTTGTCGCCCTTTAGCGGGAGTGGCTACGAGCAGTACTTC. Translating it yields CASSLSPFSGSGYEQYF. V gene TRBV5-1 combines with J gene TRBJ2-7, with TRBD2 identical over 9 bases. The CDR3 has 17 amino acids. The J segment lost 3 bases and the V segment lost 1 base, leaving 11 bases of the junction unmatched. Germline CDR1 SGHRS, CDR2 YFSETQ.

The rearrangement links TRBV9 to TRBJ2-3, with D hard to call. Germline CDR1 is SGDLS and CDR2 is YYNGEE. V shed 0 bases and J shed 0 bases, with 8 bases lying between them. This CDR3 region has 15 residues. The CDR3 loop is CASSVDGSSTDTQYF. Written as DNA, the CDR3 is TGTGCCAGCAGCGTAGACGGGTCGAGCACAGATACGCAGTATTTT.

The chain recombines TRBV5-1 with TRBJ2-7, with 8 bases aligning to TRBD2. V trimming: 3 bases; J trimming: 3 bases; junction bases outside the gene matches: 5. The CDR3 is 14 residues long. Germline lookup yields CDR1 SGHRS and CDR2 YFSETQ. CDR3 sequence reads: CASSWDSGNYEQYF. The CDR3 region has the DNA TGCGCCAGCAGCTGGGATAGCGGGAACTACGAGCAGTACTTC.

The gene calls are TRBV5-1 and TRBJ2-7; 11 bases match TRBD2. The CDR3 has 14 residues. V was clipped by 3 bases and J by 6 bases; unmatched bases: 5. From germline, CDR1 is SGHRS and CDR2 YFSETQ. The CDR3 nucleotides read TGCGCCAGCAGCTCGACTAGCGGGACGGCCGAGCAGTACTTC. Amino acid sequence: CASSSTSGTAEQYF.

This clone was found a few times. This chain uses TRBV6-6 with TRBJ2-3, with TRBD1 matching 10 bases. Trimming cost V 5 bases and J 4 bases; bases outside gene matches: 6. The V gene's germline CDR1 is MNHNY and CDR2 SVGAGI (reference sequence). CDR3 length: 15 residues. As DNA, the CDR3 is TGTGCCAGCAGTGACCGGGACAGGGGCCCAGATACGCAGTATTTT. Amino acids: CASSDRDRGPDTQYF.

V usage is TRBV4-1 and J usage is TRBJ1-2; 10 nucleotides align to TRBD1. The V gene end was trimmed by 1 base and the J gene end by 13 bases; junction bases not matched to a gene: 6. This CDR3 has 13 amino acids. Germline V gene sequence: CDR1 MGHRA, CDR2 YSYEKL. CDR3 sequence (DNA): TGCGCCAGCAGCCAAGGCCGGGACAGGGGTAGCACCTTC. It translates to CASSQGRDRGSTF.

This chain connects TRBV9 to TRBJ1-2; D uncertain. Trimming left V 4 bases short and J 2 bases short, with 9 bases between. Germline V CDR1 and CDR2: SGDLS, YYNGEE. CDR3 length: 13 residues. Here the CDR3 reads CASSTDGNYGYTF. CDR3 nucleotides: TGTGCCAGCAGCACCGACGGGAACTATGGCTACACCTTC. Drawing the rest from reference TRBV9 and TRBJ1-2, the complete variable domain is DSGVTQTPKHLITATGQRVTLRCSPRSGDLSVYWYQQSLDQGLQFLIQYYNGEERAKGNILERFSAQQFPDLHSELNLSSLELGDSALYFCASSTDGNYGYTFGSGTRLTVV.

The rearrangement links TRBV18 to TRBJ1-1; 8 nucleotides align to TRBD1. The CDR3 runs 15 residues. CDR1 is KGHSH, CDR2 LQKENI, per germline. The ends lost 3 bases at V and 4 bases at J; junction bases unmatched: 7. The CDR3 bases are TGTGCCAGCTCACCCGCGACAGGGGTTAGCACTGAAGCTTTCTTT. This encodes CASSPATGVSTEAFF.

A word on this clone: Mismatch with germline at one junction end may stem from a read error. The chain combines TRBV6-1 with TRBJ1-6, with D tentatively TRBD1 (5 bases). The germline V gene encodes CDR1 MNHNS and CDR2 SASEGT. There are 13 residues in the CDR3. CDR3 nucleotides: TGTGCCAGCGGGGCGGCAAAGTATTCACCCCTCCGCTTT. Translating it yields CASGAAKYSPLRF.

The V call is TRBV28, the J call TRBJ2-3, with 10 bases matching TRBD1. Germline CDR1 is MDHEN and CDR2 is SYDVKM. The CDR3 spans 14 residues. With 7 bases clipped from V and 6 bases from J, the junction kept 7 bases outside the gene matches. The CDR3 protein is CASNPGTGEDTQYF. The CDR3 DNA follows: TGTGCCAGCAACCCCGGGACAGGGGAGGATACGCAGTATTTT.

The chain has TRBV27 and TRBJ1-2; a possible D gene is TRBD1 (5 bases). The CDR3 covers 15 residues. CDR1 is MNHEY and CDR2 is SMNVEV in the germline V gene (reference sequence). V was pared by 3 bases and J by 6 bases, with 17 bases between. This CDR3 is CASSFVGREENGYTF. As DNA, the CDR3 is TGTGCCAGCAGTTTCGTTGGCAGGGAGGAAAATGGCTACACCTTC.

This clone showed up just a few times. The chain couples TRBV5-5 to TRBJ1-3, with D perhaps matching TRBD1 (5 bases). With 8 bases removed from V and 7 bases from J, the gap between germline ends came to 16 bases. Germline V CDR1 and CDR2: SGHKS, YYEKEE (reference sequence). The CDR3 sequence is 13 residues long. CDR3 sequence: CARITGPANTIYF. CDR3 nucleotide sequence: TGTGCCAGGATAACAGGCCCTGCTAACACCATATATTTT.

The chain joins TRBV5-8 to TRBJ2-1, with a possible D match to TRBD1 (6 bases). Trimming cost V 3 bases and J 6 bases, with 16 bases left between them. Looked up from germline, CDR1 is SGHTS and CDR2 is YDEGEE. CDR3 size: 15 residues. The CDR3 here is CASSWEGQTFNEQFF. The CDR3 coding sequence is TGTGCCAGCAGCTGGGAAGGACAGACTTTCAATGAGCAGTTCTTC.

This clone was observed once. The rearrangement joins TRBV5-1 to TRBJ2-1; 8 bases map to TRBD1. V shed 0 bases and J 7 bases; nucleotides not matched to a gene: 6. The CDR3 length is 15 residues. From germline, CDR1 is SGHRS and CDR2 YFSETQ. In DNA, the CDR3 is TGCGCCAGCAGCTTGGGCGCAGGGGGCGCGAATGAGCAGTTCTTC. Amino acids: CASSLGAGGANEQFF.